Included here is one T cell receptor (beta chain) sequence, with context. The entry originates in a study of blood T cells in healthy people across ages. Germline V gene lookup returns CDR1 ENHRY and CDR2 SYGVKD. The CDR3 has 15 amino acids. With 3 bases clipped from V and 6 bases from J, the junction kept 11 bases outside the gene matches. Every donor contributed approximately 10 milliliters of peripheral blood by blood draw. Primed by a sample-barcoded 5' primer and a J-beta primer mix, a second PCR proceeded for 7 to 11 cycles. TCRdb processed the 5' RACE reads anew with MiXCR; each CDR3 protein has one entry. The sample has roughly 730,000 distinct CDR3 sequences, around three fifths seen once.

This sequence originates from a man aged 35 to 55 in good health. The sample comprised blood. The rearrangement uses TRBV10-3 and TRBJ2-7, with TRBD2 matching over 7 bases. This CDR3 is CAISESREAGSEQYF. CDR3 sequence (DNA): TGTGCCATCAGTGAATCAAGGGAAGCGGGATCCGAGCAGTACTTC.